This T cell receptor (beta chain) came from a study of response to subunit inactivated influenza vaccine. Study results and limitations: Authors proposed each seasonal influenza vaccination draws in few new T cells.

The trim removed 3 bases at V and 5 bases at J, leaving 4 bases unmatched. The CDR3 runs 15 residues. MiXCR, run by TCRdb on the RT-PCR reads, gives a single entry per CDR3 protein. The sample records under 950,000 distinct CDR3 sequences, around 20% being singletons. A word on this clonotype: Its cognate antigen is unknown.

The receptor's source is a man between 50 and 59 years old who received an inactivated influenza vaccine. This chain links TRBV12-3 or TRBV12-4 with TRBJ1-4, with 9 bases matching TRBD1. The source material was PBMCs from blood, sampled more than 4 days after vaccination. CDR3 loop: CASSFGQGTNEKLFF. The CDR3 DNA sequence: TGTGCCAGCAGTTTCGGACAGGGGACGAATGAAAAACTGTTTTTT.